This entry lists 9 T cell receptor beta chains sequenced from one sample in a study of shared clonotypes between healthy human individuals. Sequenced by immunoSEQ multiplex PCR; TCRdb stores in-frame clones only, minus some. The table records 1,500,000 or so clones, roughly 96% of them present only once. The material sequenced was naive CD4+ T cells sorted from blood. Sample subset: CD45RA+ positively selected. These receptors came from a man aged 25 to 45 in good health.

CDR3 DNA: TGTGCCATCCTAGCGGGAGGGCCGATCAATGAGCAGTTCTTC. It is translated as CAILAGGPINEQFF. This chain uses TRBV28 with TRBJ2-1; 12 positions match TRBD2. Germline loops: CDR1 MDHEN, CDR2 SYDVKM. The CDR3 has 14 residues. V shed 10 bases, J shed 6 bases, and the junction held 7 bases outside the gene matches. The full variable domain, rest sourced from reference TRBV28 and TRBJ2-1, is DVKVTQSSRYLVKRTGEKVFLECVQDMDHENMFWYRQDPGLGLRLIYFSYDVKMKEKGDIPEGYSVSREKKERFSLILESASTNQTSMYLCAILAGGPINEQFFGPGTRLTVL.

This clone was seen a single time. The sample carries other DNA sequences with the same CDR3. V is TRBV7-9 and J is TRBJ1-5, with D unresolved. Germline loops: CDR1 SEHNR, CDR2 FQNEAQ (reference sequence). V lost 3 bases and J 5 bases, leaving 5 bases between the germline ends. The CDR3 covers 12 residues. The CDR3 sequence is CASSFRDQPQHF. In DNA, the CDR3 is TGTGCCAGCAGCTTTAGAGATCAGCCCCAGCATTTT.

The chain couples TRBV7-9 to TRBJ1-3, with a possible D match to TRBD1 (5 bases). Trimming cost V 5 bases and J 0 bases, with 23 bases left between them. Germline V gives CDR1 SEHNR, CDR2 FQNEAQ (reference sequence). This CDR3 is built from 19 residues. The CDR3: CASSPTGLTRRPSGNTIYF. CDR3 bases: TGTGCCAGCAGCCCTACAGGCTTGACCCGCCGCCCCTCTGGAAACACCATATATTTT.

The count of this clone is one. CDR3 DNA sequence: TGTGCCATCAGTGTCAACGGGAGGCCTTACAATGAGCAGTTCTTC. Protein sequence: CAISVNGRPYNEQFF. The chain recombines TRBV10-3 with TRBJ2-1, with TRBD2 identical over 7 bases. The trim removed 4 bases at V and 4 bases at J, leaving 7 bases unmatched. This CDR3 has 15 amino acids. From germline, CDR1 is ENHRY and CDR2 SYGVKD.

This clone was seen once. V is TRBV10-3 and J is TRBJ1-1; perhaps TRBD1 as D (5 bases). Trimming stripped 2 bases from V and 7 bases from J, with 11 bases between. Germline V lookup: CDR1 ENHRY, CDR2 SYGVKD. There are 13 residues in the CDR3. CDR3 nucleotides: TGTGCCATCAGTGAGGGAGGGGTAAGTGAAGCTTTCTTT. Encoded protein: CAISEGGVSEAFF.

A few counts support this clone. Different DNA sequences within this sample yield the same CDR3. DNA of the CDR3: TGTGCCAGCAGCTCCGGGACAGGGGATGAAAAACTGTTTTTT. It is translated as CASSSGTGDEKLFF. V and J are TRBV5-4 and TRBJ1-4, with 10 nucleotides matching TRBD1. This CDR3 spans 14 amino acids. CDR1 is SGHNT and CDR2 is YYREEE in the germline V gene (reference sequence). Trimming removed 3 bases from V and 6 bases from J; junction bases left unmatched: 2.

This rearrangement joins TRBV4-1 to TRBJ1-2; no reliable D call. Trimming took off 1 base at V and 3 bases at J, with 18 bases between the two ends. Germline V gene lookup returns CDR1 MGHRA and CDR2 YSYEKL. CDR3 length: 17 amino acids. CDR3 region: CASSQAPGPRHDYGYTF. The DNA of the CDR3 is TGCGCCAGCAGCCAAGCCCCAGGACCCCGGCACGACTATGGCTACACCTTC.

The chain combines TRBV10-3 with TRBJ2-3; tentative D call: TRBD2 (5 bases). The CDR3 runs 15 residues. Trimming removed 4 bases from V and 0 bases from J, with 11 bases in between. Per the germline V gene, CDR1 is ENHRY and CDR2 is SYGVKD. This chain's CDR3 is CAISAPGVSTDTQYF. CDR3 sequence (DNA): TGTGCCATCAGTGCCCCCGGGGTAAGCACAGATACGCAGTATTTT.

As concerns this clone: This same CDR3 is encoded by further DNA sequences in the sample. This sequence joins TRBV20-1 and TRBJ1-1, with D possibly TRBD1 on 6 matching bases. This CDR3 comprises 11 residues. Trimming removed 4 bases at V and 8 bases at J, with 11 bases between. Germline loops: CDR1 DFQATT, CDR2 SNEGSKA (reference sequence). CDR3 loop: CSATRGTEAFF. CDR3 nucleotides: TGCAGTGCTACCCGCGGGACAGAAGCTTTCTTT.